This T cell receptor beta chain is from a study of shared clonotypes between healthy human individuals. General observations from the study: About 5% was the fraction of naive CD4 clonotypes found shared across several donors.

Regarding this clone: Its antigen is unknown.

V was cut by 6 bases and J by 7 bases, with 22 bases left in between. The CDR3 consists of 15 residues. Looked up from germline, CDR1 is SGHVS and CDR2 is FQNEAQ. A deep-level run was used for the assay. TCRdb keeps only in-frame clones here, not all; method: immunoSEQ multiplex PCR. Of roughly 1,500,000 clones listed, nearly 99% are singletons. This TCR came from a man aged 25 to 40 in good health. The chain has TRBV7-8 and TRBJ2-7; maybe TRBD2 (5 bases). The material sequenced was naive CD4+ T cells sorted from blood. Subset meaning: CD45RA+ positively selected. The CDR3: CASRGTATQAEEQYF. As DNA, the CDR3 is TGTGCCAGCAGAGGCACAGCAACCCAAGCGGAAGAGCAGTACTTC.